One and the same sample provided the 26 T cell receptor beta chains below, sequenced in a study of blood T cells in healthy people across ages. Alongside a J-beta primer mix, a sample-barcoded 5' primer served in a second PCR lasting roughly 6 to 11 cycles. TCRdb re-called the 5' RACE reads with MiXCR, one entry per CDR3 protein. The data contain around 990,000 distinct CDR3 sequences, around 25% of them seen just once; the ten biggest clones take up 0.75%. This sample also appeared in a second study, on T cells of mothers and their children.

Sequencing was carried out using blood. The receptor source for this set is a girl aged 2 to 9 in good health.

This clonotype was observed at least ten times. The rearrangement uses TRBV20-1 and TRBJ2-6, with TRBD1 as a possible D gene (5 bases). The CDR3 length is 17 residues. CDR1 and CDR2 (germline): DFQATT, SNEGSKA (reference sequence). V lost 1 base to trimming and J lost 1 base, with 14 bases between them. CDR3 in amino acids: CSARGTKLSSGANVLTF. The CDR3 DNA follows: TGCAGTGCTAGAGGGACAAAACTTTCTTCTGGGGCCAACGTCCTGACTTTC.

This clonotype was found a few times. The chain joins TRBV25-1 to TRBJ1-4; 8 bases line up with TRBD1. CDR1 MGHDK and CDR2 SYGVNS come from the germline V gene. This CDR3 is built from 15 residues. V dropped 3 bases and J dropped 8; count of bases not matched to a gene: 8. The CDR3 DNA sequence: TGTGCCAGCAGTGAGTGGGGGACAGGTAACGAAAAACTGTTTTTT. Translation gives CASSEWGTGNEKLFF.

This clonotype came up many times. The rearrangement links TRBV28 to TRBJ2-1; the D is unclear. V gave up 1 base and J gave up 0 bases, with 7 bases separating them. Germline V gene lookup returns CDR1 MDHEN and CDR2 SYDVKM. The CDR3 runs 15 residues. The CDR3 sequence: CASSLLRSSYNEQFF. The CDR3, as DNA: TGTGCCAGCAGTTTATTGCGGAGCTCCTACAATGAGCAGTTCTTC.

CDR3 nucleotide sequence: TGTGCCAGCAGCCAAGGATTAATAGCGGGACTAGCATACGAGCAGTACTTC. Residues: CASSQGLIAGLAYEQYF. V is TRBV3-1 and J is TRBJ2-5; 9 bases are a match to TRBD2. The J call could be wrong; TRBJ2-7 is a better fit for the DNA end. This CDR3 is 17 amino acids long. Germline lookup yields CDR1 LGHDT and CDR2 YNNKEL (reference sequence).

V usage is TRBV7-3 and J usage is TRBJ1-6; the match to TRBD1 covers 8 bases. CDR1 is SGHTA and CDR2 is FQGTGA in the germline V gene. This CDR3 region has 13 residues. The V segment lost 6 bases and the J segment 8 bases; nucleotides outside the gene matches: 3. The CDR3 bases are TGTGCCAGCAGTTTACAGGGGGATTCACCCCTCCACTTT. Amino acid sequence: CASSLQGDSPLHF.

The CDR3 sequence is CASSQLPGQTYEQYF. The CDR3 DNA reads TGTGCCAGCAGCCAGCTGCCGGGACAAACCTACGAGCAGTACTTC. V usage is TRBV11-2 and J usage is TRBJ2-5; D might be TRBD1 (6 bases). The J call is in doubt because the DNA end fits TRBJ2-7 better. CDR1 is SGHAT and CDR2 is FQNNGV in the germline V gene. This CDR3 region has 15 residues.

This clonotype was picked up a small number of times. The J gene is TRBJ2-7, the V gene TRBV7-3, with a weak D call TRBD1 (5 bases). Germline V gives CDR1 SGHTA, CDR2 FQGTGA. CDR3 size: 13 residues. V lost 4 bases and J 5 bases, leaving 12 bases between the germline ends. The CDR3 region has the DNA TGTGCCAGCAGCTCAGACAGCTGGAACGAGCAGTACTTC. Encoded protein: CASSSDSWNEQYF.

The rearrangement joins TRBV20-1 to TRBJ2-7; TRBD1 matches 8 bases. The V and J ends lost 7 bases and 4 bases, in that order; junction bases with no gene match: 6. The CDR3 runs 12 residues. Germline-derived CDR1 and CDR2 are DFQATT and SNEGSKA (reference sequence). The CDR3 protein is CSGRGQGYEQYF. CDR3 nucleotide sequence: TGCAGTGGACGCGGACAGGGATACGAGCAGTACTTC.

This clonotype has just a few counts. The chain carries TRBV4-2 and TRBJ2-1; TRBD1 agrees at 11 bases. Germline CDR1 LGHNA, CDR2 YNFKEQ. J lost 9 bases, V lost 5 bases, and 9 bases had no gene match. The CDR3 is 15 amino acids. The CDR3, as DNA: TGTGCCAGCAGCTCGCCGGGACAGGGGGTCGTTGAGCAGTTCTTC. Protein sequence: CASSSPGQGVVEQFF.

The sample holds a few counts of this clonotype. The chain recombines TRBV28 with TRBJ1-4, with D hard to call. The CDR3 spans 16 residues. Germline lookup yields CDR1 MDHEN and CDR2 SYDVKM. Trimming removed 7 bases from V and 0 bases from J, with 15 bases in between. The DNA for the CDR3 is TGTGCCAGCACCTTTCTCGATTCACCAACTAATGAAAAACTGTTTTTT. The encoded protein is CASTFLDSPTNEKLFF.

This clonotype was seen more than once but under ten times. The chain employs TRBV2 and TRBJ2-7, with TRBD2 matching 9 bases. V lost 0 bases and J lost 4; bases outside the gene matches: 4. CDR3 size: 15 residues. Per the germline V gene, CDR1 is SNHLY and CDR2 is FYNNEI. Here the CDR3 DNA reads TGTGCCAGCAGTGAAGCTCCGGGACTAGCTTACGAGCAGTACTTC. It encodes CASSEAPGLAYEQYF.

This clonotype came up a few times. The chain joins TRBV21-1 to TRBJ1-3; the table names TRBD1, a call not compared with the DNA. TRBV21-1 is assigned pseudogene status. There are 15 residues in the CDR3. In nucleotides, the CDR3 is TGTGCCAGCAGCAAGGAAGACAGGGGGCCAAACACCATACATTTT. Protein: CASSKEDRGPNTIHF.

This clonotype was counted once. This sequence joins TRBV4-2 and TRBJ1-2; no clear D gene. V was shortened by 1 base and J by 0 bases, with 9 bases between the two germline ends. The CDR3 has 15 residues. The germline V gene encodes CDR1 LGHNA and CDR2 YNFKEQ. For the CDR3, the DNA is TGTGCCAGCAGCCAAGGAGACCTAGCTAACTATGGCTACACCTTC. Amino acids: CASSQGDLANYGYTF.

This chain connects TRBV12-3 or TRBV12-4 to TRBJ2-3; possibly TRBD1 or TRBD2 for D (5 bases each). The CDR3 runs 15 residues. V was pared by 8 bases and J by 2 bases, with 17 bases between. The CDR3 DNA reads TGTGCCAGCGGGGCCGGCGGGTCTTCCACAGATACGCAGTATTTT. It translates to CASGAGGSSTDTQYF.

The chain uses TRBV13 and TRBJ2-1, with D possibly being TRBD1 or TRBD2 (6 bases each). The assigned J gene may be wrong: the sequence end matches TRBJ2-5 better. Germline V CDR1 and CDR2: PRHDT, FYEKMQ (reference sequence). This CDR3 comprises 15 residues. The CDR3 reads CASSLWGAGVETQYF. In DNA, the CDR3 is TGTGCCAGCAGCTTATGGGGGGCCGGGGTGGAGACCCAGTACTTC.

This clonotype was seen a handful of times. J is TRBJ2-5 and V is TRBV10-3, with D uncertain. Germline loops: CDR1 ENHRY, CDR2 SYGVKD. Trimming removed 1 base from V and 1 base from J, with 4 bases in between. This CDR3 has 13 residues. CDR3 DNA sequence: TGTGCCATCAGTGAGTTGTCCCAAGAGACCCAGTACTTC. Its protein is CAISELSQETQYF.

The chain uses TRBV7-2 and TRBJ2-7, with D possibly matching TRBD1 (5 bases). The ends were cut back, 3 bases at V and 3 bases at J, with 12 bases in the middle. This CDR3 region has 14 residues. Germline lookup yields CDR1 SGHTA and CDR2 FQGNSA. In DNA, the CDR3 is TGTGCCAGCAGCTTGACAGCCCTTGACTACGAGCAGTACTTC. Amino acids: CASSLTALDYEQYF.

Points on this clonotype: One junction end does not reproduce the germline sequence, and a read error may be involved. The chain joins TRBV4-2 to TRBJ2-3; D is unresolved. Germline V gene sequence: CDR1 LGHNA, CDR2 YNFKEQ. The CDR3 has 13 residues. The CDR3 nucleotides read TGTGCCAGTAGCCAAGATATTGGGTATACGCAGTATTTT. This encodes CASSQDIGYTQYF.

The rearrangement links TRBV12-3 or TRBV12-4 to TRBJ2-3, with no clear D. This CDR3 contains 15 residues. V was trimmed by 7 bases and J by 1 base, leaving 15 bases between them. CDR3 in amino acids: CASTYRRTGTDTQYF. In nucleotides, the CDR3 is TGTGCCAGCACCTACCGGCGAACGGGCACAGATACGCAGTATTTT.

This clonotype has a handful of counts. A read error may produce the germline difference seen at one junction end. The chain carries TRBV29-1 and TRBJ2-5; 13 bases match TRBD2. The germline V gene has CDR1 SQVTM and CDR2 ANQGSEA. The CDR3 spans 13 residues. The CDR3 sequence: CSVWTSGSSQWFF. Here the CDR3 DNA reads TGCAGCGTGTGGACTAGCGGGAGTTCGCAGTGGTTCTTC.

The chain combines TRBV20-1 with TRBJ2-1, with a tentative D call TRBD2 (6 bases). V was pared by 3 bases and J by 2 bases, with 11 bases between. The CDR3 contains 14 residues. CDR1 and CDR2 from the germline V gene are DFQATT and SNEGSKA (reference sequence). CDR3 bases: TGCAGTGCTAGTCTCGCGGGACCCTACAATGAGCAGTTCTTC. Protein: CSASLAGPYNEQFF.

This clonotype was counted only a few times. The genes are TRBV7-2 and TRBJ2-1; tentatively, D is TRBD2 (5 bases). CDR1 and CDR2 (germline): SGHTA, FQGNSA. With 2 bases removed from V and 0 bases from J, the gap between germline ends came to 14 bases. This CDR3 region has 17 residues. The CDR3 DNA reads TGTGCCAGCAGCTTAATCGGACTGCGATTCTCCTACAATGAGCAGTTCTTC. Translation: CASSLIGLRFSYNEQFF.

The gene calls are TRBV5-1 and TRBJ2-7; TRBD2 aligns across 8 bases. Trimming took 5 bases from V and 3 from J; bases not matched to a gene: 7. This CDR3 spans 14 amino acids. Germline values: CDR1 SGHRS, CDR2 YFSETQ. DNA of the CDR3: TGCGCCAGCAGGGGGGGAGCGGGAGTCTACGAGCAGTACTTC. It yields the protein CASRGGAGVYEQYF.

The chain is built from TRBV27 and TRBJ2-5; D remains unclear. The end of the DNA is better explained by TRBJ2-1, so the J call may be wrong. This CDR3 has 13 amino acids. The germline gives CDR1 MNHEY, CDR2 SMNVEV (reference sequence). As DNA, the CDR3 is TGTGCCAGCAGTTACACGGGTAGGAATGAGCAGTTCTTC. It is translated as CASSYTGRNEQFF.

This clonotype has just a few counts. The gene calls are TRBV3-1 and TRBJ1-6, with D hard to call. There are 15 residues in the CDR3. V was shortened by 1 base and J by 8 bases, with 12 bases between the two germline ends. Looked up from germline, CDR1 is LGHDT and CDR2 is YNNKEL (reference sequence). The chain's CDR3 is CASSQGRSAHSPLHF. The CDR3 DNA is TGTGCCAGCAGCCAAGGGCGGTCGGCTCATTCACCCCTCCACTTT.

The chain carries TRBV6-5 and TRBJ2-4, with D possibly matching TRBD1 (6 bases). This CDR3 has 13 amino acids. The V end lost 10 bases, the J end lost 8 bases, and 18 bases lay between the germline ends. Germline CDR1 MNHEY, CDR2 SVGAGI. The CDR3 DNA is TGTGCCACACAGGGTCCCGCATTGGACATTCAGTACTTC. It is translated as CATQGPALDIQYF.